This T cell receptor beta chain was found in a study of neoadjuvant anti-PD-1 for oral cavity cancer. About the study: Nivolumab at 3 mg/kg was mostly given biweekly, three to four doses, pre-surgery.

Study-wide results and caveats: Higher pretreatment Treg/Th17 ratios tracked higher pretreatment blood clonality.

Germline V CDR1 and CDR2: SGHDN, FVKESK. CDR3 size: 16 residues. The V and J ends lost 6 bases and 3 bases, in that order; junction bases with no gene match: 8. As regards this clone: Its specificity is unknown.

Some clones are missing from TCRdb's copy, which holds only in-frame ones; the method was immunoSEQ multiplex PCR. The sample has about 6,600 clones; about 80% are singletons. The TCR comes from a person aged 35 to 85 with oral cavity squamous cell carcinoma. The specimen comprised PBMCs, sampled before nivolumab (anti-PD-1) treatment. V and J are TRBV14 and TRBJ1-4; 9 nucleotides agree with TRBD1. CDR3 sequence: CASSAPGQGANEKLFF. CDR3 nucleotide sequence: TGTGCCAGCAGTGCGCCGGGACAGGGTGCTAATGAAAAACTGTTTTTT.